The sequence of this T cell receptor beta chain was determined in a study of T-cell memory formation after mild COVID-19. Study overall: Largely donor-specific sequence clusters came from a couple of donors. Study-wide points: Mostly located in CM and EM were contracting CD4+ clones, with contracting CD8+ clones located in EMRA. Clones contracting day 15 to 85 were balanced CD4/CD8; later expanders leaned CD4+.

TCR alpha and TCR beta cDNA libraries carrying sample barcodes and UMIs were produced by 5'RACE using constant-segment primers. TCRdb redid the calling of the 5' RACE reads with MiXCR, one entry per CDR3 protein. The data show hundreds of thousands of distinct CDR3 sequences, 13% to 15% seen once. V dropped 2 bases and J dropped 3 bases, with 11 bases sitting between them. This CDR3 comprises 15 residues. Germline CDR1 reads SGDLS; CDR2 reads YYNGEE. This clonotype turned up a few times. What it recognizes is unknown. The specimen sequenced was PBMCs or a T cell subset sorted from them (not recorded which). This TCR derives from a man aged 18 to 35 who had mild COVID-19 (a few samples of this study predate the infection). Cell type and time point are not known. This chain uses TRBV9 with TRBJ2-2; either TRBD1 or TRBD2 may supply D (5 bases each). The DNA for the CDR3 is TGTGCCAGCAGCGTTTCCGGGGCCGACACCGGGGAGCTGTTTTTT. Its translation: CASSVSGADTGELFF.